The rows below give T cell receptor beta chains drawn from one sample of a study of neoadjuvant anti-PD-1 for oral cavity cancer. TCRdb keeps only in-frame clones here, not all; method: immunoSEQ multiplex PCR. The sample shows about 20,000 clones, 65% to 85% of them seen only once. The sequences come from PBMCs, collected before nivolumab (anti-PD-1) treatment. The receptor source for this set is a person aged 40 to 85 with oral cavity squamous cell carcinoma. Each CDR3 is given with its conserved first and last residue. A D gene is named only where the DNA matches it firmly. The listing skips clone size in some rows; elsewhere it reads once, few, many or a size class.

J gene: TRBJ2-2
V gene: TRBV19
clone size: -
D gene: TRBD1
CDR3 protein: CASNYRGSTGELFF
CDR3 DNA: TGTGCCAGTAACTACAGGGGAAGCACCGGGGAGCTGTTTTTT

J gene: TRBJ2-3
V gene: TRBV6-6
clone size: once
D gene: -
CDR3 protein: CASSYSKGTSTDTQYF
CDR3 DNA: TGTGCCAGCAGTTACTCGAAAGGGACTAGCACAGATACGCAGTATTTT

J gene: TRBJ2-7
V gene: TRBV6-5
clone size: -
D gene: TRBD1
CDR3 protein: CASNHMGQGLDEQYF
CDR3 DNA: TGTGCCAGCAATCATATGGGACAGGGGTTGGACGAGCAGTACTTC

J gene: TRBJ1-5
V gene: TRBV7-9
clone size: -
D gene: TRBD1
CDR3 protein: CASGPTGTGNNQPQHF
CDR3 DNA: TGTGCCAGCGGCCCTACCGGGACAGGAAACAATCAGCCCCAGCATTTT

J gene: TRBJ2-7
V gene: TRBV19
clone size: -
D gene: -
CDR3 protein: CASSMGRGDYEQYF
CDR3 DNA: TGTGCCAGTAGTATGGGCAGGGGAGACTACGAGCAGTACTTC

J gene: TRBJ2-5
V gene: TRBV10-3
clone size: -
D gene: TRBD2
CDR3 protein: CAISDSGRAGETQYF
CDR3 DNA: TGTGCCATCAGTGACAGCGGGAGGGCCGGAGAGACCCAGTACTTC

J gene: TRBJ1-1
V gene: TRBV19
clone size: few
D gene: TRBD1
CDR3 protein: CASSIAPSGQGRTDTEAFF
CDR3 DNA: TGTGCCAGTAGTATAGCCCCCTCGGGACAGGGGCGAACGGACACTGAAGCTTTCTTT

J gene: TRBJ2-2
V gene: TRBV7-3
clone size: -
D gene: -
CDR3 protein: CATRRDSANTGELFF
CDR3 DNA: TGTGCCACCAGGCGGGACAGCGCGAACACCGGGGAGCTGTTTTTT

J gene: TRBJ2-7
V gene: TRBV19
clone size: few
D gene: TRBD1
CDR3 protein: CASSSVDRGGEQYF
CDR3 DNA: TGTGCCAGTAGTTCTGTGGACAGGGGTGGTGAGCAGTACTTC

J gene: TRBJ2-7
V gene: TRBV4-2
clone size: -
D gene: -
CDR3 protein: CASSQISGDSYEQYF
CDR3 DNA: TGTGCCAGCAGCCAAATTAGCGGAGACTCCTACGAGCAGTACTTC

J gene: TRBJ1-3
V gene: TRBV9
clone size: -
D gene: -
CDR3 protein: CASSVATGAAGNTIYF
CDR3 DNA: TGTGCCAGCAGCGTAGCTACGGGGGCTGCGGGAAACACCATATATTTT

J gene: TRBJ2-1
V gene: TRBV19
clone size: few
D gene: TRBD2
CDR3 protein: CASRLAGVRYNEQFF
CDR3 DNA: TGTGCCAGTCGACTAGCGGGAGTCCGATACAATGAGCAGTTCTTC

J gene: TRBJ1-2
V gene: TRBV5-6
clone size: few
D gene: TRBD1
CDR3 protein: CASIGQGELYGYTF
CDR3 DNA: TGTGCCAGCATCGGACAGGGAGAACTCTATGGCTACACCTTC

J gene: TRBJ2-7
V gene: TRBV30
clone size: -
D gene: -
CDR3 protein: CASTGAKSSYEQYF
CDR3 DNA: TGTGCCTCTACCGGGGCCAAGAGCTCCTACGAGCAGTACTTC

J gene: TRBJ2-2
V gene: TRBV11-2
clone size: -
D gene: -
CDR3 protein: CASSWVGAGKTGELFF
CDR3 DNA: TGTGCCAGCAGCTGGGTCGGGGCAGGGAAAACCGGGGAGCTGTTTTTT

J gene: TRBJ1-1
V gene: TRBV4-1
clone size: -
D gene: -
CDR3 protein: CASSPDPQGGTEAFF
CDR3 DNA: TGCGCCAGCAGCCCAGACCCACAGGGAGGCACTGAAGCTTTCTTT

J gene: TRBJ1-4
V gene: TRBV6-1
clone size: -
D gene: -
CDR3 protein: CASSEAGPRMGEKLFF
CDR3 DNA: TGTGCCAGCAGTGAAGCGGGACCGCGAATGGGGGAAAAACTGTTTTTT

J gene: TRBJ2-7
V gene: TRBV5-1
clone size: -
D gene: TRBD1
CDR3 protein: CASSPGRGLDYEQYF
CDR3 DNA: TGCGCCAGCAGTCCCGGCAGGGGGTTAGACTACGAGCAGTACTTC

J gene: TRBJ2-7
V gene: TRBV28
clone size: -
D gene: -
CDR3 protein: CASSSGNSRHEQYF
CDR3 DNA: TGTGCCAGCAGTTCTGGGAACAGCCGCCACGAGCAGTACTTC

J gene: TRBJ2-1
V gene: TRBV2
clone size: -
D gene: -
CDR3 protein: CASKLAHYNEQFF
CDR3 DNA: TGTGCCAGCAAATTGGCCCACTACAATGAGCAGTTCTTC

J gene: TRBJ2-7
V gene: TRBV7-9
clone size: -
D gene: -
CDR3 protein: CASTRGGPSGYEQYF
CDR3 DNA: TGTGCCAGCACCAGGGGGGGTCCCTCCGGCTACGAGCAGTACTTC

J gene: TRBJ2-7
V gene: TRBV6-5
clone size: -
D gene: TRBD2
CDR3 protein: CASSYLASGTPYEQYF
CDR3 DNA: TGTGCCAGCAGTTACCTGGCTAGCGGGACCCCCTACGAGCAGTACTTC

J gene: TRBJ1-1
V gene: TRBV29-1
clone size: -
D gene: -
CDR3 protein: CSVIRSGGTEAFF
CDR3 DNA: TGCAGCGTCATCCGATCCGGGGGCACTGAAGCTTTCTTT

J gene: TRBJ2-3
V gene: TRBV11-3
clone size: -
D gene: -
CDR3 protein: CASSLAGRSTDTQYF
CDR3 DNA: TGTGCCAGCAGCTTAGCCGGAAGAAGCACAGATACGCAGTATTTT

J gene: TRBJ2-2
V gene: TRBV9
clone size: -
D gene: -
CDR3 protein: CASSVGSLNTGELFF
CDR3 DNA: TGTGCCAGCAGCGTCGGCTCATTGAACACCGGGGAGCTGTTTTTT

J gene: TRBJ1-1
V gene: TRBV6-5
clone size: -
D gene: -
CDR3 protein: CASSYKGSPYTEAFF
CDR3 DNA: TGTGCCAGCAGTTATAAGGGGAGTCCTTACACTGAAGCTTTCTTT

J gene: TRBJ1-1
V gene: TRBV9
clone size: -
D gene: -
CDR3 protein: CASSVSPQNTEAFF
CDR3 DNA: TGTGCCAGCAGCGTTTCGCCTCAGAACACTGAAGCTTTCTTT

J gene: TRBJ1-2
V gene: TRBV6-5
clone size: -
D gene: -
CDR3 protein: CASTGRSNYGYTF
CDR3 DNA: TGTGCCAGCACCGGACGGAGTAACTATGGCTACACCTTC